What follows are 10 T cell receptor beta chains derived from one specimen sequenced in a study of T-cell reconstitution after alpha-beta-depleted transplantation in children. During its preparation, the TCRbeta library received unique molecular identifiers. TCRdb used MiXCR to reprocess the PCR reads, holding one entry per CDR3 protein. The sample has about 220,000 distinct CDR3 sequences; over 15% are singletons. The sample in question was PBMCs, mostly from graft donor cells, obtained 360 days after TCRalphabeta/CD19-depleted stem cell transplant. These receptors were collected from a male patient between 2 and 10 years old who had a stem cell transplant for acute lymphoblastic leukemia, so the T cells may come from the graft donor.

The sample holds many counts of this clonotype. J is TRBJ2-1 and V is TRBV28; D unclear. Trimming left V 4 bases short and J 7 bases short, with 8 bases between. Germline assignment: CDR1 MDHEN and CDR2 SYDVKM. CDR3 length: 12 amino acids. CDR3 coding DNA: TGTGCCAGCAGTTCAACCCATAATGAGCAGTTCTTC. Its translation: CASSSTHNEQFF.

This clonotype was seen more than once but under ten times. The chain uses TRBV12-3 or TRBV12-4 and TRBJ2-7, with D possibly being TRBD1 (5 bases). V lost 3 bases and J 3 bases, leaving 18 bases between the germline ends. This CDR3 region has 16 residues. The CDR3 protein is CASSLGPDPGGYEQYF. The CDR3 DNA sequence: TGTGCCAGCAGTTTGGGGCCCGATCCGGGCGGCTACGAGCAGTACTTC.

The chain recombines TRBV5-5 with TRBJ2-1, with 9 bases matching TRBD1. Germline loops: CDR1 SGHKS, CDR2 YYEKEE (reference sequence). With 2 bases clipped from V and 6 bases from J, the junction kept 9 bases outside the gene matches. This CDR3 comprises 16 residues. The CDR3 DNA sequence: TGTGCCAGCAGCTTCCTACGGACAGGGGTCAGCAATGAGCAGTTCTTC. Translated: CASSFLRTGVSNEQFF.

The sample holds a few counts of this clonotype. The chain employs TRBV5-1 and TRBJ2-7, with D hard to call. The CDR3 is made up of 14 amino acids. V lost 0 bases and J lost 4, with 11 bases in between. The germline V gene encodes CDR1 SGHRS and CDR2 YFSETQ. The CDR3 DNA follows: TGCGCCAGCAGCTTGGAGCAGGACCTTTACGAGCAGTACTTC. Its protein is CASSLEQDLYEQYF.

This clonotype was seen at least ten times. The CDR3 protein is CASSLSTLGAGELFF. The CDR3, as DNA: TGTGCCAGCAGTTTATCCACTCTCGGTGCCGGGGAGCTGTTTTTT. This sequence joins TRBV27 and TRBJ2-2; no clear D gene. V lost 0 bases and J lost 6, with 11 bases in between. Germline values: CDR1 MNHEY, CDR2 SMNVEV (reference sequence). The CDR3 is 15 residues long.

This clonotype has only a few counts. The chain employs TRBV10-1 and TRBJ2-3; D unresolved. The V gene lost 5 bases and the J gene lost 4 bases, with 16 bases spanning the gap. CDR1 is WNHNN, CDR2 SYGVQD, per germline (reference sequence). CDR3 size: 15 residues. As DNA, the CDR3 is TGCGCCAGCAGTACTGCTCCTGACGGCGCAGATACGCAGTATTTT. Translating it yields CASSTAPDGADTQYF.

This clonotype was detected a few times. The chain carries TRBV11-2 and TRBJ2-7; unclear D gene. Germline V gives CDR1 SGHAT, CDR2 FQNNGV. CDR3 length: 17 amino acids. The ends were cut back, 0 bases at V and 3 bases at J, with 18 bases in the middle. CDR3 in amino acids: CASSLDFGPIRYYEQYF. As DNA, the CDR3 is TGTGCCAGCAGCTTAGATTTCGGGCCGATCCGCTACTACGAGCAGTACTTC.

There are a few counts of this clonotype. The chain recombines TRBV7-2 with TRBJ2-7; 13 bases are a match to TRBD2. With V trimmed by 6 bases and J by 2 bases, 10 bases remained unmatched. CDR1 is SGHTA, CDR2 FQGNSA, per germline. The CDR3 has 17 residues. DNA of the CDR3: TGTGCCAGCAGATTAACTAGCGGGGGGGCCGCAACCTACGAGCAGTACTTC. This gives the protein CASRLTSGGAATYEQYF.

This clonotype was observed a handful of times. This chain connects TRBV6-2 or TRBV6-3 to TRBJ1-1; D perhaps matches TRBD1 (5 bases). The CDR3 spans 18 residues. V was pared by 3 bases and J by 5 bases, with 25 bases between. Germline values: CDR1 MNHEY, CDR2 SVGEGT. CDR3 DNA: TGTGCCAGCAGTTATCGGGTTACGGCCGTGGAAGGGACGACTGAAGCTTTCTTT. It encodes CASSYRVTAVEGTTEAFF.

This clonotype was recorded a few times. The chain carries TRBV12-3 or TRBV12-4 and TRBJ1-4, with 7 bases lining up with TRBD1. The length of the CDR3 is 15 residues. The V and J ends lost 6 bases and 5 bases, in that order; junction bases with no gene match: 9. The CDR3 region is CASRHTGESNEKLFF. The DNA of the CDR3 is TGTGCCAGCAGGCATACAGGGGAAAGCAATGAAAAACTGTTTTTT.